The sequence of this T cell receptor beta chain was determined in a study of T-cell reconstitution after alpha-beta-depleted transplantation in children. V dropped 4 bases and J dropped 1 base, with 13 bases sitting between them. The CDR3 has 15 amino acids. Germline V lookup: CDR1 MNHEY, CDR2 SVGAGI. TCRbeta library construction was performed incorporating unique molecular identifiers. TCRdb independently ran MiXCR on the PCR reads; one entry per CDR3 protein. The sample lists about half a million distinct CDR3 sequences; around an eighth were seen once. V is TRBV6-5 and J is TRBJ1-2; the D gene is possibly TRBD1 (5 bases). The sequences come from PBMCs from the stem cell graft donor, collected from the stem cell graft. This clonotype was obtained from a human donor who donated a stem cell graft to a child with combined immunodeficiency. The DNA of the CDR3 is TGTGCCAGCAGTTCACAGGACGGTGATAACTATGGCTACACCTTC. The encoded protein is CASSSQDGDNYGYTF.